These T cell receptor beta chains were read from a single sample in a study of regulatory T cells in long-lasting Graves disease. TCRdb fed the multiplex PCR reads into MiXCR, producing one record per CDR3 protein. The sample holds fewer than 400,000 distinct CDR3 sequences, approximately 20% seen once. The sequenced sample was peripheral blood mononuclear cells (PBMCs), obtained at new diagnosis, from a patient treated with antithyroid drugs. These receptors came from a female donor with Graves disease. Each CDR3 is given without its conserved first and last residue. Not all rows give a size; the values are once, few, many and, for expanded clones, a class.

many	TRBV19	11	ASSIDQGGTQY
many	TRBV12-3/TRBV12-4	12	ASLEQGRGKTQY
.	TRBV5-1	10	ASSGTSETQY
many	TRBV19	11	ASSIGAGDGYT
many	TRBV11-3	12	ASSPSSRNYGYT
.	TRBV11-2	13	ASSLATQWVNEQF
many	TRBV16	9	ASSQGDEQF
many	TRBV30	11	AWSVLPQNEQY
.	TRBV7-9	15	ASSNPPASGGGETQY
many	TRBV19	14	ASSPLSVTMYNEQF
.	TRBV2	12	ASREQGASQPQH
many	TRBV6-1	15	ASSEEPGRAPTYEQY
.	TRBV19	11	ASSIGWGGEAF
many	TRBV15	12	AVGWRTGGQPQH
once	TRBV2	14	ASSLTGGPSTGELF
many	TRBV6-1	13	ASSDGQGLNEKLF
many	TRBV6-2/TRBV6-3	12	ASSTGGRRNEQF
.	TRBV19	14	ASSSYSGGSTDTQY
.	TRBV15	14	ATSSFQGSRTDTQY
.	TRBV20-1	13	SARVGPGANYGYT
many	TRBV12-3/TRBV12-4	12	ASSSGTLNTEAF
many	TRBV19	11	ASSLTTGYGYT
many	TRBV20-1	10	SAPSKGTEAF
many	TRBV29-1	12	SVGAGSNTGELF
many	TRBV28	13	ASSSYTTGGYEQY
few	TRBV6-1	14	ASSGGRGATNEKLF